This TCR beta chain was sequenced during a study of T-cell memory formation after mild COVID-19. Study information: TCR clusters were largely donor specific.

Libraries for TCRalpha and TCRbeta carried sample barcodes and unique molecular identifiers via 5'RACE. A single record per CDR3 protein comes from TCRdb applying MiXCR to the 5' RACE reads. The repertoire holds approximately 400,000 distinct CDR3 sequences, with 18% as singletons. CDR1 and CDR2 from the germline V gene are KGHSH and LQKENI. This CDR3 region has 14 residues. V shed 5 bases, J shed 4 bases, and the junction held 4 bases outside the gene matches. The sample was PBMCs or a T cell subset sorted from them (not recorded which). V is TRBV18 and J is TRBJ2-7, with 11 bases aligning to TRBD2. The receptor was isolated from a man between 18 and 35 years old who had mild COVID-19 (a few samples of this study predate the infection). Cell type and time point are not known. CDR3 region: CASSTSGGFYEQYF. Here the CDR3 DNA reads TGTGCCAGCTCAACTAGCGGGGGTTTTTACGAGCAGTACTTC.